This T cell receptor beta chain stems from a study of cytomegalovirus exposure and HLA in healthy donors. This table comes from immunoSEQ multiplex PCR, and its TCRdb copy is limited to in-frame clones, with some not included. The table has 150,000 to 200,000 clones, approximately 84% seen once. The CDR3 extends over 15 amino acids. With 2 bases clipped from V and 7 bases from J, the junction kept 11 bases outside the gene matches. Per germline, CDR1 SGHDT and CDR2 YYEEEE. As regards this clone: No antigen is known for it.

Study conclusions and caveats: TCR clusters originating in the first cohort tended to co-occur in the approximately 130 validation repertoires, according to a later analysis. As was reported, the classifier diagnosed cytomegalovirus status with high specificity and sensitivity.

The TCR was taken from a man aged 25 to 45 in good health and CMV-seropositive. Material: PBMCs. The chain has TRBV5-6 and TRBJ2-7; 8 bases agree with TRBD1. CDR3 sequence: CASSFEGQANLEQYF. In DNA form, the CDR3 reads TGTGCCAGCAGCTTTGAGGGACAGGCCAATCTGGAGCAGTACTTC.